These 29 T cell receptor beta chains originate from one sample sequenced in a study of metastatic and nonmetastatic thyroid tumors. Thyroid surgery had not been preceded by any treatment in any patient. TCRdb ran MiXCR on the PCR reads. The data contain about 92,000 clones, about 15% of them singletons. Material for sequencing was blood. The receptor source for this set is a female donor with papillary thyroid cancer or a benign thyroid nodule (not recorded which). Some clones in this sample may be carry-over from other donors' samples.

This clone was recorded at least ten times. The chain recombines TRBV20-1 with TRBJ1-6; D ambiguous. The germline V and J ends were trimmed by 5 bases and 10 bases, with 15 bases remaining between them. This CDR3 comprises 13 residues. The germline CDR1 and CDR2 sequences are DFQATT and SNEGSKA (reference sequence). The CDR3 bases are TGCAGTGCTCTCAGACCCGGGCAGTCACCCCTCCACTTT. Amino acids: CSALRPGQSPLHF.

CDR3 sequence: CASACFWTVDEQYF. The DNA for the CDR3 is TGTGCCAGCGCCTGCTTCTGGACAGTCGACGAGCAGTACTTC. The chain uses TRBV27 and TRBJ2-7, with D perhaps matching TRBD1 (6 bases). The CDR3 consists of 14 residues. Trimming pared 8 bases from V and 5 bases from J, leaving 19 bases between. Germline V gene lookup returns CDR1 MNHEY and CDR2 SMNVEV (reference sequence).

This clone has only a few counts. A read error may explain this, as a much larger clone is one base away. This chain links TRBV28 with TRBJ2-1; D may be TRBD1 (6 bases). Germline CDR1 and CDR2: MDHEN and SYDVKM. This CDR3 contains 13 residues. V was shortened by 6 bases and J by 7 bases, with 13 bases between the two germline ends. Written as DNA, the CDR3 is TGTGCCAGCAGCTACACAGGGTATAATGAGCAGTTCTTC. Amino acid sequence: CASSYTGYNEQFF.

This clone was observed many times. The rearrangement joins TRBV28 to TRBJ2-7; maybe TRBD2 (5 bases). The V end lost 3 bases, the J end lost 5 bases, and 8 bases lay between the germline ends. From germline, CDR1 is MDHEN and CDR2 SYDVKM. CDR3 length: 12 amino acids. The CDR3 spells CASSLRVDEQYF. CDR3 nucleotide sequence: TGTGCCAGCAGTTTGAGGGTCGACGAGCAGTACTTC.

A remark on this clone: One end of the junction fails to match germline, which may point to a read error. The chain combines TRBV20-1 with TRBJ2-1; 12 positions match TRBD2. This CDR3 comprises 15 residues. CDR1 is DFQATT and CDR2 is SNEGSKA in the germline V gene (reference sequence). The CDR3 DNA is TGCAGTGCTAGTAGACTAGCGGGGGCTTACAATGAGAAGTTCTTC. Translated: CSASRLAGAYNEKFF.

A note on this clone: With a much larger clone just one base away, this may be a read error. This same CDR3 is encoded by further DNA sequences in the sample. J is TRBJ1-2 and V is TRBV5-6; D is ambiguous. The CDR3 extends over 14 amino acids. The V gene's germline CDR1 is SGHDT and CDR2 YYEEEE. V was clipped by 4 bases and J by 0 bases, with 10 bases between them. DNA of the CDR3: TGTGCCAGCAGCGTGGGGTGGGCTAACTATGGCTACACCTTC. This sequence encodes CASSVGWANYGYTF.

This clone was seen at least ten times. This chain connects TRBV6-2 or TRBV6-3 to TRBJ1-1; no definite D call. V was pared by 5 bases and J by 2 bases, with 15 bases between. Germline assignment: CDR1 MNHEY and CDR2 SVGEGT. The CDR3 covers 15 residues. The CDR3 sequence: CASSPHGEGNTEAFF. In nucleotides, the CDR3 is TGTGCCAGCAGTCCCCATGGAGAGGGAAACACTGAAGCTTTCTTT.

This clone was counted ten times or more. The gene calls are TRBV7-2 and TRBJ1-5; TRBD1 aligns across 9 bases. The CDR3 is 15 amino acids. V lost 1 base and J lost 6; bases outside the gene matches: 4. CDR1 is SGHTA, CDR2 FQGNSA, per germline. Here the CDR3 DNA reads TGTGCCAGCAGCTTAGGTTCGGACAGGGGTCAGCCCCAGCATTTT. As protein: CASSLGSDRGQPQHF.

This clone occurred many times. The chain links TRBV30 to TRBJ1-6; D might be TRBD1 (5 bases). The germline CDR1 and CDR2 sequences are GTSNPN and SVGIG (reference sequence). CDR3 length: 14 amino acids. V shed 1 base and J shed 9 bases, with 13 bases lying between them. CDR3 nucleotides: TGTGCCTGGAGTGAACAGGCCTTTAGTTCACCCCTCCACTTT. Amino acids: CAWSEQAFSSPLHF.

This clone was picked up many times. The V call is TRBV30, the J call TRBJ2-7; D unclear. The CDR3 contains 13 residues. Germline loops: CDR1 GTSNPN, CDR2 SVGIG (reference sequence). V lost 4 bases and J 3 bases, leaving 13 bases between the germline ends. The CDR3 DNA reads TGTGCCTGGAATATAGGGCAGAACTACGAGCAGTACTTC. This codes for CAWNIGQNYEQYF.

This clone was observed at least ten times. The chain joins TRBV20-1 to TRBJ2-7; D may be TRBD1 or TRBD2 (6 bases each). Germline V gene data show CDR1 as DFQATT and CDR2 as SNEGSKA (reference sequence). The CDR3 length is 14 residues. Trimming shortened V by 2 bases and J by 2 bases, and 13 bases separated the two germline ends. The CDR3 bases are TGCAGTGCTAGAAGGGGGGAGCGAACCTACGAGCAGTACTTC. Translation gives CSARRGERTYEQYF.

As concerns this clone: A much larger clone differs from this one at a single base, so this may be a read error. The chain carries TRBV20-1 and TRBJ1-1; D gene unclear. The CDR3 length is 13 residues. With 6 bases removed from V and 4 bases from J, the gap between germline ends came to 15 bases. The germline gives CDR1 DFQATT, CDR2 SNEGSKA (reference sequence). This CDR3 reads CSAPPFSGTEAFF. CDR3 sequence (DNA): TGCAGTGCCCCCCCTTTTTCCGGCACTGAAGCTTTCTTT.

A single count supports this clone. Possible read error: a much larger clone is one base away. The chain joins TRBV20-1 to TRBJ1-1, with D maybe TRBD1 (5 bases). With 6 bases removed from V and 1 base from J, the gap between germline ends came to 12 bases. CDR1 DFQATT and CDR2 SNEGSKA come from the germline V gene (reference sequence). The CDR3 spans 13 residues. The CDR3 here is CSATGPKNTEAFF. CDR3 bases: TGCAGTGCAACGGGACCGAAGAACACTGAAGCTTTCTTT.

Many counts were recorded for this clone. J is TRBJ2-3 and V is TRBV7-3; a possible D gene is TRBD2 (6 bases). Germline CDR1 and CDR2: SGHTA and FQGTGA. This CDR3 is 14 amino acids long. Trimming removed 7 bases at V and 2 bases at J, with 13 bases between. The CDR3 nucleotides read TGTGCCAGCACCACCGGGACTCTCACAGATACGCAGTATTTT. Its protein product is CASTTGTLTDTQYF.

This clone was seen many times. This chain connects TRBV28 to TRBJ1-1; no clear D gene. This CDR3 has 13 residues. CDR1 is MDHEN, CDR2 SYDVKM, per germline. Trimming removed 3 bases at V and 1 base at J, with 6 bases between. As DNA, the CDR3 is TGTGCCAGCAGTTTTGCAGGGAACACTGAAGCTTTCTTT. This translates into CASSFAGNTEAFF.

This clone was found a few times. Being one base from a much bigger clone, this may be a read error. Within the sample, other DNA sequences also encode this same CDR3. V is TRBV5-1 and J is TRBJ1-1; D not resolved. This CDR3 is built from 14 residues. Germline CDR1 and CDR2: SGHRS and YFSETQ. V was trimmed by 4 bases and J by 0 bases, leaving 10 bases between them. The CDR3 protein is CASSLAAMNTEAFF. In DNA form, the CDR3 reads TGCGCCAGCAGCCTGGCGGCTATGAACACTGAAGCTTTCTTT.

This clone came up many times. CDR3 bases: TGTGCCAGCAGCTTAGGGGAAAACTCACCCCTCCACTTT. It encodes CASSLGENSPLHF. The chain uses TRBV11-2 and TRBJ1-6; no clear D. This CDR3 has 13 residues. Germline CDR1 is SGHAT and CDR2 is FQNNGV. V was pared by 1 base and J by 10 bases, with 8 bases between.

This clone has ten or more counts. Other nucleotide sequences in the sample specify the same CDR3. The chain couples TRBV15 to TRBJ2-5; TRBD1 is a possible D gene (6 bases). Per the germline V gene, CDR1 is LNHNV and CDR2 is YYDKDF (reference sequence). The CDR3 is made up of 15 amino acids. Trimming took off 0 bases at V and 5 bases at J, with 13 bases between the two ends. The CDR3 protein is CATSREKTGLETQYF. In nucleotides, the CDR3 is TGTGCCACCAGCAGAGAGAAAACAGGGTTGGAGACCCAGTACTTC.

The chain carries TRBV12-3 or TRBV12-4 and TRBJ2-7; maybe TRBD1 (6 bases). The V end was cut by 2 bases, the J end by 6 bases, with 20 bases between. The CDR3 has 16 amino acids. CDR3 bases: TGTGCCAGCAGTTTATATTTGTGGGGGCCTGGAGTCGAGCAGTACTTC. Protein sequence: CASSLYLWGPGVEQYF.

This clone was recorded a few times. A much larger clone lies a single base off, so this may be a read error. The V call is TRBV5-6, the J call TRBJ2-7; TRBD1 matches at 10 bases. This CDR3 spans 16 amino acids. The ends lost 1 base at V and 2 bases at J; junction bases unmatched: 6. Germline CDR1 and CDR2: SGHDT and YYEEEE. As DNA, the CDR3 is TGTGCCAGCAGCTTGTGGGGGACAGGGGTCCCCTACGAGCAGTACTTC. It codes for CASSLWGTGVPYEQYF.

This clone was recorded many times. In DNA, the CDR3 is TGTGCCAGCAGCCCCGGGGGACCAGATACGCAGTATTTT. Its protein product is CASSPGGPDTQYF. This sequence joins TRBV9 and TRBJ2-3; TRBD2 is a possible D gene (6 bases). Germline CDR1 and CDR2: SGDLS and YYNGEE. With 4 bases removed from V and 4 bases from J, the gap between germline ends came to 10 bases. The CDR3 runs 13 residues.

This clone was detected ten times or more. The rearrangement joins TRBV6-1 to TRBJ2-2, with D perhaps assigned TRBD1 or TRBD2 (5 bases each). Trimming stripped 8 bases from V and 2 bases from J, with 15 bases between. This CDR3 is built from 15 residues. The germline CDR1 and CDR2 sequences are MNHNS and SASEGT. The CDR3 region is CASSGPTVNTGELFF. The CDR3 bases are TGTGCCAGCTCGGGGCCAACAGTCAACACCGGGGAGCTGTTTTTT.

Details on this clone: This may come from a read error, since a much larger clone is one base off. The chain recombines TRBV7-2 with TRBJ2-3, with TRBD2 matching over 11 bases. CDR3 length: 15 amino acids. Germline CDR1 reads SGHTA; CDR2 reads FQGNSA. The chain's CDR3 is CASTVAGGGTHTQYF. The CDR3 DNA reads TGTGCCAGCACCGTAGCGGGGGGGGGCACACATACGCAGTATTTT.

This clone appeared many times. The chain is built from TRBV7-2 and TRBJ2-5; 12 nucleotides align to TRBD1. The CDR3 runs to 15 residues. Germline CDR1 reads SGHTA; CDR2 reads FQGNSA. J gave up 4 bases and V 4 bases, and 4 bases lay outside the gene matches. The CDR3 loop is CASSWGQGAGETQYF. The CDR3 bases are TGTGCCAGCAGCTGGGGACAGGGGGCGGGAGAGACCCAGTACTTC.

This clone was recorded at least ten times. This rearrangement joins TRBV12-3 or TRBV12-4 to TRBJ1-2, with D possibly matching TRBD1 (6 bases). There are 15 residues in the CDR3. V gave up 5 bases and J gave up 2 bases, with 15 bases separating them. CDR3 nucleotides: TGTGCCAGCAGTCGCCCGGGACAACGAAACTATGGCTACACCTTC. It encodes CASSRPGQRNYGYTF.

There are a few counts of this clone. The chain links TRBV28 to TRBJ2-5; 12 positions agree with TRBD2. Germline CDR1 reads MDHEN; CDR2 reads SYDVKM. The trim removed 5 bases at V and 2 bases at J, leaving 3 bases unmatched. This CDR3 comprises 15 residues. The CDR3 protein is CASSGLAGYQETQYF. The CDR3 DNA is TGTGCCAGCAGTGGACTAGCGGGGTATCAAGAGACCCAGTACTTC.

The chain uses TRBV12-3 or TRBV12-4 and TRBJ2-7; D remains ambiguous. The CDR3 totals 15 residues. V gave up 5 bases and J gave up 2 bases, with 16 bases separating them. DNA for the CDR3: TGTGCCAGCAGTCTTAAGTGCGAACCTCCCTACGAGCAGTACTTC. Translated: CASSLKCEPPYEQYF.

This clone appeared a few times. This may arise from a read error, as a much more abundant clone is one base away. The chain recombines TRBV3-1 with TRBJ2-7, with D possibly matching TRBD2 (7 bases). Germline V gives CDR1 LGHDT, CDR2 YNNKEL (reference sequence). V lost 6 bases and J 3 bases, leaving 18 bases between the germline ends. The CDR3 has 15 amino acids. The CDR3 loop is CASRLSRGGVYEQYF. The CDR3 DNA is TGTGCCAGCAGGCTTAGTAGAGGGGGGGTCTACGAGCAGTACTTC.

This clone was seen many times. The CDR3 spells CASSFSPGDTQYF. The CDR3 coding sequence is TGCGCCAGCAGCTTTAGCCCCGGAGATACGCAGTATTTT. The chain carries TRBV5-1 and TRBJ2-3; D unclear. The CDR3 has 13 amino acids. V shed 2 bases and J shed 5 bases, with 9 bases lying between them. CDR1 is SGHRS and CDR2 is YFSETQ in the germline V gene. Combining the CDR3 with reference TRBV5-1 and TRBJ2-3 gives the whole variable domain KAGVTQTPRYLIKTRGQQVTLSCSPISGHRSVSWYQQTPGQGLQFLFEYFSETQRNKGNFPGRFSGRQFSNSRSEMNVSTLELGDSALYLCASSFSPGDTQYFGPGTRLTVL.